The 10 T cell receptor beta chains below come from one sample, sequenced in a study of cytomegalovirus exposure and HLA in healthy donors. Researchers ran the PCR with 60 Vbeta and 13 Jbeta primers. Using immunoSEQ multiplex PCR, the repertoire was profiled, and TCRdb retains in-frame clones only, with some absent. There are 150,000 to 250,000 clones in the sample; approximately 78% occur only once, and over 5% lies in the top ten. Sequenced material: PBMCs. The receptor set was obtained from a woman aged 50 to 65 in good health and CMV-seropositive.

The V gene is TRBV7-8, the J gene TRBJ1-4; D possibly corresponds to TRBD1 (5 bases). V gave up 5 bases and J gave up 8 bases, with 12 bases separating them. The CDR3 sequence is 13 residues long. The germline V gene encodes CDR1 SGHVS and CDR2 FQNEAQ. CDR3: CASSPGHREKLFF. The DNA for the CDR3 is TGTGCCAGCAGCCCAGGACACCGCGAAAAACTGTTTTTT.

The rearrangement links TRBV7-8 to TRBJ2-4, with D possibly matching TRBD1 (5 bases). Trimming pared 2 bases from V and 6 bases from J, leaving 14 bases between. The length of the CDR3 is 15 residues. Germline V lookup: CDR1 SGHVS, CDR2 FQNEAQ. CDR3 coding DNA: TGTGCCAGCAGCTTATCTCCAGGACAAGTAAACATTCAGTACTTC. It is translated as CASSLSPGQVNIQYF. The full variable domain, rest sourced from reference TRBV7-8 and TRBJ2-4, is GAGVSQSPRYKVAKRGQDVALRCDPISGHVSLFWYQQALGQGPEFLTYFQNEAQLDKSGLPSDRFFAERPEGSVSTLKIQRTQQEDSAVYLCASSLSPGQVNIQYFGAGTRLSVL.

Here the CDR3 reads CASRKTSGGGHNEQFF. CDR3 coding DNA: TGTGCCAGCAGGAAGACTAGCGGGGGGGGACACAATGAGCAGTTCTTC. The chain combines TRBV2 with TRBJ2-1; TRBD2 matches at 14 bases. Germline V gives CDR1 SNHLY, CDR2 FYNNEI. This CDR3 contains 16 residues. Trimming cost V 6 bases and J 5 bases; bases outside gene matches: 6.

The CDR3 bases are TGTGCCATCCTCCAGGGCCTACTCACAGATACGCAGTATTTT. Translation gives CAILQGLLTDTQYF. J is TRBJ2-3 and V is TRBV10-3; D might be TRBD1 (5 bases). The CDR3 is made up of 14 amino acids. CDR1 is ENHRY, CDR2 SYGVKD, per germline. Trimming shortened V by 8 bases and J by 2 bases, and 14 bases separated the two germline ends.

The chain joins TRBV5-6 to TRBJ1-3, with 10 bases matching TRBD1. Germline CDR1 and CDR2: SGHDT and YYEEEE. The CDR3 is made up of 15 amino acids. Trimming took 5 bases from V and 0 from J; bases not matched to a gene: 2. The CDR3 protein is CASSRQGASGNTIYF. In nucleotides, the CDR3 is TGTGCCAGCAGTCGACAGGGGGCCTCTGGAAACACCATATATTTT.

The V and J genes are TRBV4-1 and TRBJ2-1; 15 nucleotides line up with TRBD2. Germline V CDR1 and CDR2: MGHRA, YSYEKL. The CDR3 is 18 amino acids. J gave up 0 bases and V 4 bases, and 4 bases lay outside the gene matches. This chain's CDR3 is CASSRGLAGGSSYNEQFF. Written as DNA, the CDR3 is TGCGCCAGCAGCCGCGGACTAGCGGGAGGGAGCTCCTACAATGAGCAGTTCTTC.

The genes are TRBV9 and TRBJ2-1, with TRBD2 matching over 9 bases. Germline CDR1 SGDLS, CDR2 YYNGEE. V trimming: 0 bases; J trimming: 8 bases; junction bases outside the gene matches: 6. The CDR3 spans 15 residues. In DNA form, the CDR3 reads TGTGCCAGCAGCGTAGTTAGCGGGGGTATAGATGAGCAGTTCTTC. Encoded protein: CASSVVSGGIDEQFF.

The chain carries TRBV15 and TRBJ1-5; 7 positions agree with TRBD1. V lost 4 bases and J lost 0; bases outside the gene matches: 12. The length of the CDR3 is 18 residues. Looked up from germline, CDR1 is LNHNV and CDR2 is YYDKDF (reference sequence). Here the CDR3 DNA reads TGTGCCACCAGCATTGACAGGGCTTACAGTTATAGCAATCAGCCCCAGCATTTT. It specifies CATSIDRAYSYSNQPQHF.

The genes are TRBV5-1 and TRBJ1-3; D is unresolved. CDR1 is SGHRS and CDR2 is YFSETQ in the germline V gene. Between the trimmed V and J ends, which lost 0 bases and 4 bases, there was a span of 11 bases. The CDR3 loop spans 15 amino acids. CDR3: CASSLVSAGGNTIYF. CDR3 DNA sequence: TGCGCCAGCAGCTTGGTGTCTGCCGGGGGAAACACCATATATTTT.

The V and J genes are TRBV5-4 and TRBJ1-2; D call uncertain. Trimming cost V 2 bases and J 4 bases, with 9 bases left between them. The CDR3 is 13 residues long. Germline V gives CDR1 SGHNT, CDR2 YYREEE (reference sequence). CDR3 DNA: TGTGCCAGCAGCTTACAGCGGGGCTATGGCTACACCTTC. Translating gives CASSLQRGYGYTF.